The clone carrying this T cell receptor beta chain was seen only a few times. The data belong to a study of blood T cell repertoires in COVID-19. Across the whole study: Material from acute and convalescent COVID-19 was sourced from the United States, Italy and Spain. The analysed material was cDNA or gDNA that came from T cells, B-cell-depleted T cells, or PBMCs.

Methods used by the authors: Researchers report that nucleated cell counts were estimated from reference gene primer amplification. Measured with immunoSEQ multiplex PCR; TCRdb has only the in-frame clones, and not every one. V, J and clone size reflect that table, while D and trimming were determined from the DNA. The sample comprises over 60,000 clones, more than 85% of which are singletons, and about 0.93% rests with the top ten. The germline gives CDR1 SGHRS, CDR2 YFSETQ. V lost 4 bases and J lost 8; bases outside the gene matches: 4. The CDR3 has 14 residues. The chain carries TRBV5-1 and TRBJ1-6; 9 nucleotides agree with TRBD1. The sequenced material came from peripheral blood. The receptor was isolated from a man between 65 and 85 years old with acute or convalescent COVID-19. CDR3 amino acids: CASSPGQGHSPLHF. The CDR3 DNA reads as TGCGCCAGCAGCCCCGGACAGGGGCATTCACCCCTCCACTTT.